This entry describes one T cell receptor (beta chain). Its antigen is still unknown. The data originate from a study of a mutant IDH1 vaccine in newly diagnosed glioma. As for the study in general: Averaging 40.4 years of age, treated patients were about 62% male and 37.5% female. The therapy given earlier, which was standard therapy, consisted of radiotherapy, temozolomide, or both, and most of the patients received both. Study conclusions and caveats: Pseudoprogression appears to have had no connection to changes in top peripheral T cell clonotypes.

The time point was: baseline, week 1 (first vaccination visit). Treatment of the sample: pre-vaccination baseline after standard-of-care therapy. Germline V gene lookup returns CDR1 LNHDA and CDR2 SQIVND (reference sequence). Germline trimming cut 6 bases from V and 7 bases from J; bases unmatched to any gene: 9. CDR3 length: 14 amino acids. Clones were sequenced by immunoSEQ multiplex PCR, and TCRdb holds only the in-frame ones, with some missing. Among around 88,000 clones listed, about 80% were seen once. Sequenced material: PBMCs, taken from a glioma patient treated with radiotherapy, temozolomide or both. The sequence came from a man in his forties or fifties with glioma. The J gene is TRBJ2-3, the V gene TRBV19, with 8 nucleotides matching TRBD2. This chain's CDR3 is CASRRGGSRNTQYF. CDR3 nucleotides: TGTGCCAGTAGACGGGGGGGCAGCAGGAATACGCAGTATTTT.